There are a few counts of the clone carrying this T cell receptor beta chain. The ends lost 4 bases at V and 2 bases at J; junction bases unmatched: 8. The CDR3 contains 17 residues. Germline lookup yields CDR1 LGHNA and CDR2 YNFKEQ. As handled by the study authors: Amplifying reference gene primers gave estimates of nucleated cell counts. Assay used: immunoSEQ multiplex PCR; TCRdb lists only in-frame clones, some missing. V and J calls and clone size are given by that table; D and trimming were obtained from the DNA. The sample contains about 22,000 clones, over 70% of which appear only once. The sample is drawn from a study of blood T cell repertoires in COVID-19.

This TCR was sampled from a man at least 80 years old with active or convalescent COVID-19. The rearrangement joins TRBV4-2 to TRBJ1-5, with 10 nucleotides matching TRBD1. Material: peripheral blood. CDR3 region: CASSPGQGIRGNQPQHF. The CDR3 DNA follows: TGTGCCAGCAGCCCGGGACAGGGGATTCGGGGCAATCAGCCCCAGCATTTT.